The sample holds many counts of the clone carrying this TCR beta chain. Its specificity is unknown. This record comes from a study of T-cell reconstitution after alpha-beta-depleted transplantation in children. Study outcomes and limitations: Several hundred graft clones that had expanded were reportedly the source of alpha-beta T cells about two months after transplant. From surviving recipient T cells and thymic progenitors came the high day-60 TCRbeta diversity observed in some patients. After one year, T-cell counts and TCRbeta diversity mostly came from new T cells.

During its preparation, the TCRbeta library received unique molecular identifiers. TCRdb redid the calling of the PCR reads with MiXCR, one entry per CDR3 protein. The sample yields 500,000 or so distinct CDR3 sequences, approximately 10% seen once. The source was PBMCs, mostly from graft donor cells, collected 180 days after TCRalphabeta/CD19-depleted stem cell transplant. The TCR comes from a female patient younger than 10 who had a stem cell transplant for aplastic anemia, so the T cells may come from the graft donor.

This CDR3 reads CSVERRGGDYFQETQYF. The CDR3 DNA reads as TGCAGCGTTGAAAGGAGGGGAGGGGACTACTTCCAAGAGACCCAGTACTTC. The V call is TRBV29-1, the J call TRBJ2-5, with TRBD2 matching over 7 bases. This CDR3 has 17 residues. In germline, CDR1 is SQVTM, CDR2 ANQGSEA. Unmatched junction bases numbered 13, after V lost 2 bases and J lost 1 base.